One sample yielded the 27 T cell receptor beta chains listed below, sequenced in a study of OX40 agonist ivuxolimab in advanced cancers. Libraries were prepared by immunoSEQ multiplex PCR; TCRdb keeps only in-frame clonotypes and omits some of them. Here the sample spans 50,000 to 65,000 clones, around nine tenths being singletons. Source: CD4+ or CD8+ T cells sorted from blood, taken in a trial of the OX40 agonist ivuxolimab. These TCRs come from an adult with an advanced solid tumor such as melanoma, head and neck, liver or kidney cancer.

The chain has TRBV1 and TRBJ1-2; the table's D call TRBD1 went unverified against the DNA. TRBV1 is a listed pseudogene. The CDR3 consists of 14 residues. The CDR3 reads CTSSTDRGVGGYTF. The CDR3 bases are TGCACCAGCAGCACGGACAGGGGCGTAGGGGGCTACACCTTC.

The rearrangement uses TRBV11-2 and TRBJ1-1; 9 bases fit TRBD1. Germline assignment: CDR1 SGHAT and CDR2 FQNNGV. After removal of 6 bases from V and 10 bases from J, the junction contained 6 bases not matched to a gene. The CDR3 runs 12 residues. The CDR3 DNA sequence: TGTGCCAGCAGGTACACAGGGGGCTTAGCTTTCTTT. Translation: CASRYTGGLAFF. The whole variable domain, remainder taken from reference TRBV11-2 and TRBJ1-1, is EAGVAQSPRYKIIEKRQSVAFWCNPISGHATLYWYQQILGQGPKLLIQFQNNGVVDDSQLPKDRFSAERLKGVDSTLKIQPAKLEDSAVYLCASRYTGGLAFFGQGTRLTVV.

This chain connects TRBV4-1 to TRBJ1-1; 12 nucleotides line up with TRBD1. Germline V gives CDR1 MGHRA, CDR2 YSYEKL. This CDR3 spans 17 amino acids. Losses at the gene ends were 4 bases for V and 4 bases for J; bases not matched to a gene: 10. As DNA, the CDR3 is TGCGCCAGCAGCCGAGGGACAGGGGGCTCTCTGGGCACTGAAGCTTTCTTT. Translation: CASSRGTGGSLGTEAFF.

As regards this clone: Other nucleotide sequences in the sample specify the same CDR3. V usage is TRBV30 and J usage is TRBJ1-5; D gene unclear. The CDR3 covers 14 residues. Germline V gene lookup returns CDR1 GTSNPN and CDR2 SVGIG (reference sequence). Trimming shortened V by 1 base and J by 3 bases, and 10 bases separated the two germline ends. The CDR3, as DNA: TGTGCCTGGAGTGGCACGGGTAACAATCAGCCCCAGCATTTT. It specifies CAWSGTGNNQPQHF.

This sequence joins TRBV4-1 and TRBJ2-7; D gene unclear. Germline V gene lookup returns CDR1 MGHRA and CDR2 YSYEKL. CDR3 length: 15 residues. V dropped 0 bases and J dropped 2 bases, with 11 bases sitting between them. The CDR3 protein is CASSQDFTVAYEQYF. The CDR3 DNA reads as TGCGCCAGCAGCCAAGATTTCACCGTAGCCTACGAGCAGTACTTC.

This sequence joins TRBV4-1 and TRBJ1-4, with 7 bases lining up with TRBD1. From germline, CDR1 is MGHRA and CDR2 YSYEKL. V lost 6 bases and J lost 0; bases outside the gene matches: 7. The CDR3 covers 16 residues. CDR3 region: CASSETGVATNEKLFF. CDR3 DNA sequence: TGCGCCAGCAGTGAAACAGGGGTAGCAACTAATGAAAAACTGTTTTTT.

The genes are TRBV6-5 and TRBJ1-5; D unresolved. The V gene's germline CDR1 is MNHEY and CDR2 SVGAGI. Trimming pared 0 bases from V and 6 bases from J, leaving 12 bases between. This CDR3 is built from 15 residues. The DNA of the CDR3 is TGTGCCAGCAGTTACTCCCGATCGACTGGTCAGCCCCAGCATTTT. As protein: CASSYSRSTGQPQHF.

CDR3 DNA sequence: TGCGCCAGCAGTGTCCAGGGGGCGATCGGAGATGAGCAGTTCTTC. It specifies CASSVQGAIGDEQFF. The chain uses TRBV5-1 and TRBJ2-1, with 8 nucleotides matching TRBD1. CDR1 and CDR2 (germline): SGHRS, YFSETQ. Trimming cost V 5 bases and J 8 bases; bases outside gene matches: 12. This CDR3 is 15 amino acids long.

V usage is TRBV2 and J usage is TRBJ1-2; 8 bases map to TRBD1. The CDR3 totals 14 residues. The germline CDR1 and CDR2 sequences are SNHLY and FYNNEI. V was clipped by 3 bases and J by 6 bases; unmatched bases: 6. The CDR3, as DNA: TGTGCCAGCAGTGACAGGGGGCGGCTCAATGGCTACACCTTC. This translates into CASSDRGRLNGYTF. Supplemented by reference TRBV2 and TRBJ1-2, the full variable domain reads EPEVTQTPSHQVTQMGQEVILRCVPISNHLYFYWYRQILGQKVEFLVSFYNNEISEKSEIFDDQFSVERPDGSNFTLKIRSTKLEDSAMYFCASSDRGRLNGYTFGSGTRLTVV.

Only a few counts were recorded for this clone. V usage is TRBV11-2 and J usage is TRBJ1-5; a possible D gene is TRBD1 (6 bases). V lost 5 bases and J lost 2, with 13 bases in between. The length of the CDR3 is 15 residues. In germline, CDR1 is SGHAT, CDR2 FQNNGV. The CDR3 sequence is CASSPGQPGNQPQHF. The CDR3 DNA follows: TGTGCCAGCAGCCCCGGACAGCCAGGCAATCAGCCCCAGCATTTT.

The V call is TRBV7-6, the J call TRBJ2-7; TRBD2 matches at 8 bases. Looked up from germline, CDR1 is SGHVS and CDR2 is FNYEAQ. This CDR3 is built from 15 residues. With V trimmed by 1 base and J by 2 bases, 4 bases remained unmatched. CDR3 protein: CASSLVGGETYEQYF. The CDR3 nucleotides are TGTGCCAGCAGCTTAGTCGGGGGGGAAACCTACGAGCAGTACTTC.

V is TRBV12-5 and J is TRBJ2-5; D not certain. The CDR3 has 13 residues. Germline V lookup: CDR1 LGHNT, CDR2 FRNRAP. V lost 5 bases to trimming and J lost 5 bases, with 12 bases between them. As DNA, the CDR3 is TGTGCTAGTGGTGTTATCGGAGTGGAGACCCAGTACTTC. It yields the protein CASGVIGVETQYF.

The rearrangement links TRBV30 to TRBJ2-7, with D perhaps matching TRBD1 (6 bases). This CDR3 contains 12 residues. V dropped 8 bases and J dropped 4 bases, with 15 bases sitting between them. CDR1 is GTSNPN and CDR2 is SVGIG in the germline V gene (reference sequence). The CDR3 protein is CAASGQIYEQYF. As DNA, the CDR3 is TGTGCCGCCTCAGGACAGATATACGAGCAGTACTTC.

This clone was detected once. This chain connects TRBV21-1 to TRBJ2-7. TRBV21-1 corresponds to a pseudogene. This CDR3 comprises 12 residues. CDR3 bases: TGTGCCAGCCCACACTGCTTCTACGAGCAGTACTTC. It codes for CASPHCFYEQYF.

This clone was picked up one time. This rearrangement joins TRBV18 to TRBJ1-5; possible D gene TRBD1, 5 bases. Trimming shortened V by 3 bases and J by 4 bases, and 10 bases separated the two germline ends. Per germline, CDR1 KGHSH and CDR2 LQKENI. The CDR3 has 14 residues. The CDR3 protein is CASSPDGGNQPQHF. The CDR3 DNA is TGTGCCAGCTCACCGGACGGGGGGAATCAGCCCCAGCATTTT. The full variable domain, with the rest looked up from reference TRBV18 and TRBJ1-5, is NAGVMQNPRHLVRRRGQEARLRCSPMKGHSHVYWYRQLPEEGLKFMVYLQKENIIDESGMPKERFSAEFPKEGPSILRIQQVVRGDSAAYFCASSPDGGNQPQHFGDGTRLSIL.

The chain couples TRBV7-9 to TRBJ2-7; perhaps TRBD1 as D (6 bases). CDR1 is SEHNR and CDR2 is FQNEAQ in the germline V gene (reference sequence). The CDR3 is made up of 14 amino acids. V was pared by 1 base and J by 4 bases, with 11 bases between. The CDR3 is CASSLEQGPYEQYF. As DNA, the CDR3 is TGTGCCAGCAGCTTAGAACAGGGCCCTTACGAGCAGTACTTC.

The chain employs TRBV4-1 and TRBJ1-4, with 9 nucleotides matching TRBD1. Per germline, CDR1 MGHRA and CDR2 YSYEKL. This CDR3 is 18 amino acids long. Trimming at V came to 2 bases and at J to 4 bases, leaving 11 bases not matched to a gene. CDR3 residues: CASSQLKIGTGYNEKLFF. As DNA, the CDR3 is TGCGCCAGCAGCCAACTCAAAATAGGGACAGGGTATAATGAAAAACTGTTTTTT.

The rearrangement uses TRBV7-9 and TRBJ2-5; 7 bases are shared with TRBD1. This CDR3 region has 15 residues. Germline CDR1 reads SEHNR; CDR2 reads FQNEAQ (reference sequence). Trimming at V came to 5 bases and at J to 4 bases, leaving 10 bases not matched to a gene. DNA of the CDR3: TGTGCCAGCAGCCGGTTGACAGGGACGGGAGAGACCCAGTACTTC. This translates into CASSRLTGTGETQYF.

V usage is TRBV7-8 and J usage is TRBJ2-7, with 8 bases lining up with TRBD1. The CDR3 has 14 amino acids. The V gene end was trimmed by 1 base and the J gene end by 4 bases; junction bases not matched to a gene: 3. The germline gives CDR1 SGHVS, CDR2 FQNEAQ. Here the CDR3 DNA reads TGTGCCAGCAGCTTAGGGACAGGGTATTACGAGCAGTACTTC. This translates into CASSLGTGYYEQYF.

This clone was counted between two and nine times. The chain combines TRBV7-3 with TRBJ2-1; TRBD2 agrees at 8 bases. The germline V gene encodes CDR1 SGHTA and CDR2 FQGTGA. V was pared by 3 bases and J by 8 bases, with 9 bases of the junction left unmatched. The CDR3 totals 15 residues. CDR3 sequence: CASSFSSGSMYEQFF. CDR3 nucleotide sequence: TGTGCCAGCAGCTTCTCGAGCGGGAGTATGTATGAGCAGTTCTTC. Using reference TRBV7-3 and TRBJ2-1 for the parts outside the CDR3, the full variable domain is GAGVSQTPSNKVTEKGKYVELRCDPISGHTALYWYRQSLGQGPEFLIYFQGTGAADDSGLPNDRFFAVRPEGSVSTLKIQRTERGDSAVYLCASSFSSGSMYEQFFGPGTRLTVL.

The genes are TRBV5-1 and TRBJ2-2; no firm D call. This CDR3 region has 15 residues. Germline loops: CDR1 SGHRS, CDR2 YFSETQ. V lost 6 bases and J lost 0, with 12 bases in between. The CDR3 region has the DNA TGCGCCAGCACCCCGGGCCTCCCGAACACCGGGGAGCTGTTTTTT. Translating it yields CASTPGLPNTGELFF.

The V call is TRBV19, the J call TRBJ2-2; a weak D match, TRBD2 (5 bases). This CDR3 is built from 13 residues. Per germline, CDR1 LNHDA and CDR2 SQIVND (reference sequence). The V end lost 9 bases, the J end lost 2 bases, and 10 bases lay between the germline ends. The DNA of the CDR3 is TGTGCCAGCCTCGGGGTTAACACCGGGGAGCTGTTTTTT. This translates into CASLGVNTGELFF. Full variable domain (remainder filled in from reference TRBV19 and TRBJ2-2): DGGITQSPKYLFRKEGQNVTLSCEQNLNHDAMYWYRQDPGQGLRLIYYSQIVNDFQKGDIAEGYSVSREKKESFPLTVTSAQKNPTAFYLCASLGVNTGELFFGEGSRLTVL.

V usage is TRBV19 and J usage is TRBJ1-1; D is ambiguous. Trimming removed 5 bases at V and 5 bases at J, with 12 bases between. The V gene's germline CDR1 is LNHDA and CDR2 SQIVND (reference sequence). CDR3 length: 13 residues. The CDR3 loop reads CASSALERTEAFF. The CDR3 DNA reads as TGTGCCAGTAGTGCCCTTGAGAGGACTGAAGCTTTCTTT.

CDR3 protein: CASSVQGARYGYTF. DNA of the CDR3: TGTGCCAGCAGCGTACAGGGTGCGAGGTATGGCTACACCTTC. The chain is built from TRBV9 and TRBJ1-2; tentatively, D is TRBD1 (5 bases). Between the trimmed V and J ends, which lost 1 base and 5 bases, there was a span of 12 bases. CDR3 length equals 14 residues. Germline lookup yields CDR1 SGDLS and CDR2 YYNGEE.

This chain connects TRBV19 to TRBJ2-6; no clear D. CDR3 length: 17 residues. V lost 1 base and J 0 bases, leaving 10 bases between the germline ends. Germline CDR1 and CDR2: LNHDA and SQIVND (reference sequence). CDR3 nucleotide sequence: TGTGCCAGTAGTATAGGAATCGGAAGCTCTGGGGCCAACGTCCTGACTTTC. It translates to CASSIGIGSSGANVLTF.

J is TRBJ1-2 and V is TRBV14; D perhaps matches TRBD1 (5 bases). The CDR3 loop spans 13 amino acids. Trimming stripped 5 bases from V and 4 bases from J, with 11 bases between. The germline V gene encodes CDR1 SGHDN and CDR2 FVKESK. The CDR3 DNA reads TGTGCCAGCAGCTACCAGCAGGGCTATGGCTACACCTTC. It encodes CASSYQQGYGYTF.

The chain has TRBV6-1 and TRBJ1-1; D remains unclear. Deletions cut 2 bases from V and 8 bases from J, with 9 bases between. Germline CDR1 reads MNHNS; CDR2 reads SASEGT. The CDR3 has 12 residues. CDR3 region: CASSEPPTEAFF. CDR3 DNA sequence: TGTGCCAGCAGTGAACCTCCGACAGAAGCTTTCTTT.